Listed here are 28 T cell receptor beta chains from one sample, sequenced in a study of immune evolution from preneoplasia to lung adenocarcinoma. Sequenced by immunoSEQ multiplex PCR; TCRdb stores in-frame clones only, minus some. There are approximately 8,800 clones in the sample; 81% occur only once, and approximately 3% lies in the top ten. The specimen was FFPE lung adenocarcinoma in situ tissue. The source is a person aged 70 to 85 with lung adenocarcinoma.

This clone was picked up one time. This rearrangement joins TRBV19 to TRBJ1-5, with a weak D call TRBD1 (5 bases). The CDR3 totals 15 residues. CDR1 and CDR2 (germline): LNHDA, SQIVND (reference sequence). Trimming cost V 4 bases and J 1 base, with 11 bases left between them. CDR3 loop: CASSRSRDSNQPQHF. Here the CDR3 DNA reads TGTGCCAGTAGTAGGTCCCGGGACAGCAATCAGCCCCAGCATTTT.

This chain uses TRBV29-1 with TRBJ2-2; tentatively, D is TRBD1 or TRBD2 (6 bases each). Germline loops: CDR1 SQVTM, CDR2 ANQGSEA. Trimming took off 7 bases at V and 7 bases at J, with 10 bases between the two ends. This CDR3 comprises 11 residues. CDR3 protein: CSGRGVGELFF. CDR3 DNA: TGCAGCGGGAGGGGGGTCGGGGAGCTGTTTTTT.

By proportion, this clone is medium-sized. CDR3 amino acids: CASSSAPGQGYEQYF. The DNA of the CDR3 is TGTGCCAGCAGTTCCGCCCCGGGACAGGGCTACGAGCAGTACTTC. The chain carries TRBV2 and TRBJ2-7, with TRBD1 identical over 9 bases. CDR1 SNHLY and CDR2 FYNNEI come from the germline V gene. The CDR3 covers 15 residues. V was clipped by 5 bases and J by 3 bases; unmatched bases: 8.

A single count supports this clone. This rearrangement joins TRBV5-1 to TRBJ2-5; TRBD2 matches at 11 bases. Germline V CDR1 and CDR2: SGHRS, YFSETQ. This CDR3 is 17 amino acids long. V gave up 4 bases and J gave up 5 bases; unmatched junction bases: 13. The CDR3 DNA follows: TGCGCCAGCAGCCTCCGCGGTAGCGGGAGGGCTGGGGAGACCCAGTACTTC. This gives the protein CASSLRGSGRAGETQYF.

This clone was counted only a few times. This chain connects TRBV9 to TRBJ1-1; tentative D call: TRBD1 (5 bases). From germline, CDR1 is SGDLS and CDR2 YYNGEE. The V end was cut by 0 bases, the J end by 1 base, with 7 bases between. The CDR3 has 14 residues. CDR3 coding DNA: TGTGCCAGCAGCGTAGCTGGGGGGAACACTGAAGCTTTCTTT. Translated: CASSVAGGNTEAFF.

The chain joins TRBV5-6 to TRBJ2-7; 7 bases map to TRBD2. The CDR3 sequence is 14 residues long. Germline assignment: CDR1 SGHDT and CDR2 YYEEEE. With 5 bases clipped from V and 7 bases from J, the junction kept 12 bases outside the gene matches. In DNA, the CDR3 is TGTGCCAGCAGTAGGGAGGGCGGCGTGGGGGAGCAGTACTTC. Amino acid sequence: CASSREGGVGEQYF. Drawing the rest from reference TRBV5-6 and TRBJ2-7, the complete variable domain is DAGVTQSPTHLIKTRGQQVTLRCSPKSGHDTVSWYQQALGQGPQFIFQYYEEEERQRGNFPDRFSGHQFPNYSSELNVNALLLGDSALYLCASSREGGVGEQYFGPGTRLTVT.

The chain combines TRBV19 with TRBJ1-5; tentative D call: TRBD1 (6 bases). This CDR3 comprises 15 residues. Looked up from germline, CDR1 is LNHDA and CDR2 is SQIVND (reference sequence). Trimming stripped 4 bases from V and 7 bases from J, with 17 bases between. The CDR3 coding sequence is TGTGCCAGTAGTACAAGGGGGGGGGAACTGCAGCCCCAGCATTTT. Its protein product is CASSTRGGELQPQHF. The full variable domain, in which reference TRBV19 and TRBJ1-5 provide the parts outside the CDR3, is DGGITQSPKYLFRKEGQNVTLSCEQNLNHDAMYWYRQDPGQGLRLIYYSQIVNDFQKGDIAEGYSVSREKKESFPLTVTSAQKNPTAFYLCASSTRGGELQPQHFGDGTRLSIL.

The CDR3 spells CASSLNAADTNEQFF. CDR3 sequence (DNA): TGTGCCAGCAGCTTAAACGCGGCCGACACCAATGAGCAGTTCTTC. V usage is TRBV7-2 and J usage is TRBJ2-1, with D unresolved. The CDR3 is made up of 15 amino acids. In germline, CDR1 is SGHTA, CDR2 FQGNSA. The V end was cut by 2 bases, the J end by 6 bases, with 14 bases between. The full variable domain, in which reference TRBV7-2 and TRBJ2-1 provide the parts outside the CDR3, is GAGVSQSPSNKVTEKGKDVELRCDPISGHTALYWYRQSLGQGLEFLIYFQGNSAPDKSGLPSDRFSAERTGGSVSTLTIQRTQQEDSAVYLCASSLNAADTNEQFFGPGTRLTVL.

The chain joins TRBV7-9 to TRBJ1-1, with 9 nucleotides matching TRBD1. V lost 0 bases and J lost 4; bases outside the gene matches: 0. The CDR3 has 14 amino acids. The germline CDR1 and CDR2 sequences are SEHNR and FQNEAQ (reference sequence). DNA for the CDR3: TGTGCCAGCAGCTTAGCGACAGGGGGCACTGAAGCTTTCTTT. It specifies CASSLATGGTEAFF.

Turning to this clone: Compared with germline, one end of the junction differs, possibly owing to a read error. V is TRBV28 and J is TRBJ1-5, with 7 positions matching TRBD1. The CDR3 covers 14 residues. Germline V gene data show CDR1 as MDHEN and CDR2 as SYDVKM. The CDR3 protein is CASSRGGSGQPQHF. In nucleotides, the CDR3 is TGTGCCAGCAGTCGTGGCGGGTCGGGACAGCCTCAGCATTTT. The whole variable domain, remainder taken from reference TRBV28 and TRBJ1-5, is DVKVTQSSRYLVKRTGEKVFLECVQDMDHENMFWYRQDPGLGLRLIYFSYDVKMKEKGDIPEGYSVSREKKERFSLILESASTNQTSMYLCASSRGGSGQPQHFGDGTRLSIL.

The chain has TRBV29-1 and TRBJ1-4, with D hard to call. Trimming left V 4 bases short and J 7 bases short, with 13 bases between. The germline V gene has CDR1 SQVTM and CDR2 ANQGSEA. The CDR3 consists of 13 residues. Written as DNA, the CDR3 is TGCAGCGTTGTATCAGGCGTGGGTGAAAAACTGTTTTTT. Its protein is CSVVSGVGEKLFF. Complete variable domain (other parts from reference TRBV29-1 and TRBJ1-4): SAVISQKPSRDICQRGTSLTIQCQVDSQVTMMFWYRQQPGQSLTLIATANQGSEATYESGFVIDKFPISRPNLTFSTLTVSNMSPEDSSIYLCSVVSGVGEKLFFGSGTQLSVL.

The chain employs TRBV5-4 and TRBJ2-7; 13 bases line up with TRBD2. The germline V gene encodes CDR1 SGHNT and CDR2 YYREEE (reference sequence). Losses at the gene ends were 0 bases for V and 3 bases for J; bases not matched to a gene: 9. The CDR3 is 18 amino acids. In nucleotides, the CDR3 is TGTGCCAGCAGCTTGGGCGGACTAGCGGGAGTAGAGAACTACGAGCAGTACTTC. Amino acid sequence: CASSLGGLAGVENYEQYF.

The chain carries TRBV30 and TRBJ2-5, with D possibly being TRBD1 or TRBD2 (6 bases each). V was shortened by 8 bases and J by 4 bases, with 14 bases between the two germline ends. The germline V gene encodes CDR1 GTSNPN and CDR2 SVGIG (reference sequence). The CDR3 is 12 amino acids. CDR3 protein: CAGKKGGETQYF. CDR3 coding DNA: TGTGCCGGAAAGAAGGGGGGAGAGACCCAGTACTTC. Full variable domain (outside the CDR3, taken from reference TRBV30 and TRBJ2-5): SQTIHQWPATLVQPVGSPLSLECTVEGTSNPNLYWYRQAAGRGLQLLFYSVGIGQISSEVPQNLSASRPQDRQFILSSKKLLLSDSGFYLCAGKKGGETQYFGPGTRLLVL.

The gene calls are TRBV7-2 and TRBJ2-5, with D unresolved. Germline lookup yields CDR1 SGHTA and CDR2 FQGNSA. V lost 1 base, J lost 6 bases, and 9 bases lay in between. CDR3 length equals 13 residues. The CDR3 region is CASSLELGKTQYF. The CDR3 DNA is TGTGCCAGCAGCTTAGAACTGGGGAAGACCCAGTACTTC.

In nucleotides, the CDR3 is TGTGCCAGCAGCGGCAGGGCTAACTATGGCTACACCTTC. Translation gives CASSGRANYGYTF. The chain carries TRBV5-5 and TRBJ1-2; TRBD1 might be the D (5 bases). CDR1 is SGHKS and CDR2 is YYEKEE in the germline V gene (reference sequence). Trimming took off 4 bases at V and 0 bases at J, with 7 bases between the two ends. The CDR3 is made up of 13 amino acids.

The rearrangement links TRBV2 to TRBJ1-3; D unclear. The V and J ends lost 6 bases and 4 bases respectively, with 13 bases between them. The germline V gene encodes CDR1 SNHLY and CDR2 FYNNEI. This CDR3 is 14 amino acids long. The CDR3 DNA reads TGTGCCAGCAGGCTCGAAGAGGTCGGAAACACCATATATTTT. Translated, it gives CASRLEEVGNTIYF.

V gene TRBV6-5 combines with J gene TRBJ1-3; D not certain. CDR1 and CDR2 from the germline V gene are MNHEY and SVGAGI. This CDR3 contains 16 residues. V gave up 2 bases and J gave up 0 bases, with 11 bases separating them. The CDR3 DNA reads as TGTGCCAGCAGTTACCAGATAGGCGGCTCTGGAAACACCATATATTTT. Amino acids: CASSYQIGGSGNTIYF.

The chain joins TRBV30 to TRBJ1-1; D is ambiguous. CDR1 and CDR2 (germline): GTSNPN, SVGIG (reference sequence). V gave up 1 base and J gave up 1 base, with 10 bases separating them. The CDR3 is made up of 14 amino acids. Written as DNA, the CDR3 is TGTGCCTGGAGTGCCCTCGGGGAGAACACTGAAGCTTTCTTT. It encodes CAWSALGENTEAFF.

The V call is TRBV5-1, the J call TRBJ2-3; D ambiguous. The CDR3 is 12 residues long. Germline V lookup: CDR1 SGHRS, CDR2 YFSETQ. Between the trimmed V and J ends, which lost 4 bases and 4 bases, there was a span of 7 bases. The CDR3 loop is CASSPDADTQYF. The CDR3 DNA is TGCGCCAGCAGCCCCGATGCAGATACGCAGTATTTT.

J is TRBJ1-2 and V is TRBV6-1, with D hard to call. From germline, CDR1 is MNHNS and CDR2 SASEGT. This CDR3 has 16 residues. The V end lost 1 base, the J end lost 3 bases, and 15 bases lay between the germline ends. The DNA for the CDR3 is TGTGCCAGCAGTGAAGAGGCGCGGGGTCTGTACTATGGCTACACCTTC. Protein sequence: CASSEEARGLYYGYTF.

The CDR3 coding sequence is TGTGCCAGCAGCGTCGCTAGCGGGAGTACTAAAGATACGCAGTATTTT. This gives the protein CASSVASGSTKDTQYF. The J gene is TRBJ2-3, the V gene TRBV11-2, with 10 bases identical to TRBD2. Germline CDR1 and CDR2: SGHAT and FQNNGV. J was trimmed by 5 bases and V by 5 bases; bases with no gene match: 10. The CDR3 is 16 residues long.

The chain has TRBV30 and TRBJ2-2; no clear D. This CDR3 has 12 amino acids. V lost 4 bases to trimming and J lost 6 bases, with 9 bases between them. Per germline, CDR1 GTSNPN and CDR2 SVGIG (reference sequence). As DNA, the CDR3 is TGTGCCTGGATCCATCAAGCCGGGGAGCTGTTTTTT. Its protein is CAWIHQAGELFF.

The V call is TRBV9, the J call TRBJ2-1; 14 bases are a match to TRBD2. J was trimmed by 1 base and V by 4 bases; bases with no gene match: 7. The CDR3 loop spans 18 amino acids. Germline V lookup: CDR1 SGDLS, CDR2 YYNGEE. CDR3 nucleotide sequence: TGTGCCAGCAGCCCGATGGGACTAGCGGGAGCATCCTACAATGAGCAGTTCTTC. It codes for CASSPMGLAGASYNEQFF.

The genes are TRBV28 and TRBJ2-7; 9 bases match TRBD2. The ends lost 6 bases at V and 0 bases at J; junction bases unmatched: 9. The CDR3 extends over 16 amino acids. The germline V gene has CDR1 MDHEN and CDR2 SYDVKM. CDR3 residues: CASSTLKTSGSYEQYF. The CDR3 region has the DNA TGTGCCAGCAGCACCCTGAAGACTAGCGGCTCCTACGAGCAGTACTTC.

V usage is TRBV29-1 and J usage is TRBJ2-1, with D possibly TRBD2 on 6 matching bases. Germline V gene sequence: CDR1 SQVTM, CDR2 ANQGSEA. The V end lost 6 bases, the J end lost 4 bases, and 13 bases lay between the germline ends. The CDR3 is 13 amino acids. The CDR3 DNA reads TGCAGCGTCCGGGACTCCCTTTACAATGAGCAGTTCTTC. It is translated as CSVRDSLYNEQFF.

This chain links TRBV6-1 with TRBJ2-1; 7 bases map to TRBD1. Unmatched junction bases numbered 10, after V lost 5 bases and J lost 6 bases. The CDR3 loop spans 15 amino acids. Germline V CDR1 and CDR2: MNHNS, SASEGT. The CDR3 protein is CASSRRQGQFNEQFF. The CDR3 nucleotides read TGTGCCAGCAGTCGAAGACAGGGTCAGTTCAATGAGCAGTTCTTC.

The chain couples TRBV6-1 to TRBJ2-2, with a weak D call TRBD2 (5 bases). V lost 3 bases to trimming and J lost 5 bases, with 10 bases between them. Per germline, CDR1 MNHNS and CDR2 SASEGT. This CDR3 has 14 amino acids. The CDR3 reads CASSERRVTGELFF. CDR3 bases: TGTGCCAGCAGTGAGCGGCGGGTGACCGGGGAGCTGTTTTTT.

This clone has a handful of counts. The chain uses TRBV7-8 and TRBJ1-1; D unresolved. The V end lost 1 base, the J end lost 6 bases, and 9 bases lay between the germline ends. The length of the CDR3 is 13 residues. Germline V gene sequence: CDR1 SGHVS, CDR2 FQNEAQ. CDR3 amino acids: CASSLGGGAEAFF. The CDR3 DNA reads as TGTGCCAGCAGCTTAGGCGGAGGAGCTGAAGCTTTCTTT.